This T cell receptor (beta chain) was sequenced in a study of identical twins. V was shortened by 0 bases and J by 4 bases, with 3 bases between the two germline ends. This CDR3 region has 13 residues. Germline values: CDR1 LNHNV, CDR2 YYDKDF (reference sequence). Template switching supplied a universal primer site; unique molecular identifiers were carried on the cDNA. One entry per CDR3 protein results from TCRdb running MiXCR on the 5' RACE reads. The top ten hold more than 0.25% of the sample, which has 1.5 million to 2 million distinct CDR3 sequences, under 35% seen once. This clonotype has more than one count but fewer than ten.

Sequencing input: cord blood. The chain recombines TRBV15 with TRBJ2-2; D remains unclear. This receptor was obtained from a newborn girl in good health. For the CDR3, the DNA is TGTGCCACCAGCAGAGATGGCACCGGGGAGCTGTTTTTT. As protein: CATSRDGTGELFF.